The rows below give T cell receptor beta chains drawn from one sample of a study of CD8 T cells in ankylosing spondylitis. MiXCR, applied by TCRdb to the 5' RACE reads, yields one record per CDR3 protein. Among 350,000 to 400,000 distinct CDR3 sequences, about 20% were seen once, and the ten largest hold 13%. Sequenced: blood, either unsorted or a sorted T cell fraction (not recorded which). The receptors here all came from a male donor with ankylosing spondylitis or in good health (not recorded which). The CDR3 runs from the conserved cysteine through the conserved F or W. Each record gives: V gene, D gene, clone size, J gene, CDR3 DNA, CDR3 protein. A D gene is named only where the DNA matches it firmly. The size entry is marked missing in some rows and otherwise reads once, few, many or a size class.

TRBV6-1	.	.	TRBJ2-7	TGTGCCAGCAGTCCTTGGACGTGGACCAGCGAGCAGTACTTC	CASSPWTWTSEQYF
TRBV7-8	.	.	TRBJ2-5	TGTGCCAGCAGCTCTCCGGGCCCGGGCTTGGAGACCCAGTACTTC	CASSSPGPGLETQYF
TRBV12-3/TRBV12-4	.	.	TRBJ2-2	TGTGCCAGCAGTTTAGGGCGGGAGCTGTTTTTT	CASSLGRELFF
TRBV2	.	.	TRBJ1-1	TGTGCCAGCAGTGAAGGCGGGACATTGAACACTGAAGCTTTCTTT	CASSEGGTLNTEAFF
TRBV7-6	.	few	TRBJ2-5	TGTGCCAGCAGCTTATTCGGCATAGCGGCAGAGACCCAGTACTTC	CASSLFGIAAETQYF
TRBV4-1	.	few	TRBJ1-1	TGCGCCAGCAGCCCCCCTTCCTGGAGCACTGAAGCTTTCTTT	CASSPPSWSTEAFF
TRBV7-9	.	.	TRBJ2-7	TGTGCCAGCAGCCTTCTGGATCTTAACTACGAGCAGTACTTC	CASSLLDLNYEQYF
TRBV20-1	.	few	TRBJ2-1	TGCAGTGCTAGAGATCTAGTGGGGTCGAACAATGAGCAGTTCTTC	CSARDLVGSNNEQFF
TRBV7-2	TRBD2	few	TRBJ2-1	TGTGCCAGCAGCTTAGTGGAAGCTAGCGGGGAGGATGAGCAGTTCTTC	CASSLVEASGEDEQFF
TRBV3-1	.	few	TRBJ2-5	TGTGCCAGCAGCCCCCGGGACGGGGTGGAGACCCAGTACTTC	CASSPRDGVETQYF
TRBV24-1	.	few	TRBJ2-5	TGTGCCACCTCCCCGGACTACCAAGAGACCCAGTACTTC	CATSPDYQETQYF